This TCR beta chain was retrieved from a study of CD8+ T cells in alopecia areata. Study-wide points: Higher clonality than in normal scalp was seen in lesional scalp, especially alopecia totalis/universalis.

Peripheral blood, together with lesional scalp punch biopsies, was collected from alopecia areata patients. Both CD4+ and CD8+ T cells were separated by sorting PBMCs. The CDR3 is made up of 13 amino acids. Germline values: CDR1 SGHTA, CDR2 FQGNSA. V gave up 3 bases and J gave up 2 bases, with 8 bases separating them. This clone was seen a handful of times. What it recognizes is unknown. Extraction and reverse transcription of RNA yielded cDNA as the sequencing template. Profiling relied on immunoSEQ multiplex PCR, and the TCRdb table lists in-frame clones only, not all of them. The data contain more than 100,000 clones, about 57% of them seen just once; the ten biggest clones take up 3.5% to 5%.

Sequenced material: CD4+ T cells sorted from blood, taken at week 0. The sequence was collected from a human donor with alopecia areata. V and J are TRBV7-2 and TRBJ2-7; D gene uncertain. CDR3 in amino acids: CASSLTSTYEQYF. CDR3 DNA sequence: TGTGCCAGCAGCTTGACATCTACCTACGAGCAGTACTTC.